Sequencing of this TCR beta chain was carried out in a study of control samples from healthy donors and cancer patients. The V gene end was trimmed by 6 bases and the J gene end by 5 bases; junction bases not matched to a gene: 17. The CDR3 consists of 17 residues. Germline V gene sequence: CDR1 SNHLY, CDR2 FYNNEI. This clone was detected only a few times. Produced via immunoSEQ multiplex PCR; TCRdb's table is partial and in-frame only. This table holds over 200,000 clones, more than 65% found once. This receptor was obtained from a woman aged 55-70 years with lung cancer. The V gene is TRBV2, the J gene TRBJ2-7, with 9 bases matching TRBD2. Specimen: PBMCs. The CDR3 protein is CASSLMGGGGAPHEQYF. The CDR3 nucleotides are TGTGCCAGCAGCCTAATGGGCGGCGGGGGGGCCCCCCACGAGCAGTACTTC.